Presented here are 26 T cell receptor beta chains from one specimen sequenced in a study of blood T cell repertoires in COVID-19. Assay used: immunoSEQ multiplex PCR; TCRdb lists only in-frame clones, some missing. The data hold about 350,000 clones, with roughly 90% observed a single time. The material sequenced was PBMCs or T cells enriched from blood (not recorded which). Receptors originate from a woman aged 25 to 45 who had been exposed to COVID-19.

The chain combines TRBV13 with TRBJ1-1; no firm D call. From germline, CDR1 is PRHDT and CDR2 FYEKMQ (reference sequence). Trimming removed 4 bases at V and 4 bases at J, with 16 bases between. The CDR3 covers 15 residues. The CDR3 protein is CASSSPGGPGTEAFF. CDR3 DNA sequence: TGTGCCAGCAGCTCCCCGGGCGGGCCAGGCACTGAAGCTTTCTTT.

The chain joins TRBV5-1 to TRBJ2-5, with D perhaps TRBD1 (6 bases). Germline V gene data show CDR1 as SGHRS and CDR2 as YFSETQ. Between the trimmed V and J ends, which lost 4 bases and 3 bases, there was a span of 22 bases. This CDR3 has 17 residues. CDR3: CASSLVRTDRPKETQYF. The CDR3 nucleotides read TGCGCCAGCAGCCTGGTTAGGACGGACAGACCCAAAGAGACCCAGTACTTC.

The CDR3 reads CASSLIFVGAPQETQYF. CDR3 DNA sequence: TGTGCCAGCAGCTTAATATTTGTTGGGGCCCCGCAAGAGACCCAGTACTTC. The V and J genes are TRBV7-2 and TRBJ2-5; possible D gene TRBD1, 5 bases. Per germline, CDR1 SGHTA and CDR2 FQGNSA. Trimming shortened V by 2 bases and J by 2 bases, and 18 bases separated the two germline ends. The CDR3 has 17 residues.

The V gene is TRBV9, the J gene TRBJ1-2; D is undetermined. The germline V gene has CDR1 SGDLS and CDR2 YYNGEE. CDR3 size: 14 residues. V was clipped by 0 bases and J by 4 bases, with 10 bases between them. CDR3: CASSVDEEPYGYTF. CDR3 DNA sequence: TGTGCCAGCAGCGTAGACGAGGAACCCTATGGCTACACCTTC.

The chain couples TRBV28 to TRBJ1-3; 7 bases are shared with TRBD1. Germline CDR1 reads MDHEN; CDR2 reads SYDVKM. Trimming removed 7 bases from V and 1 base from J; junction bases left unmatched: 7. CDR3 length equals 15 residues. The CDR3 nucleotides read TGTGCCAGCACCGCGACAGGGAGATCTGGAAACACCATATATTTT. Residues: CASTATGRSGNTIYF.

The rearrangement links TRBV5-1 to TRBJ2-7; 7 nucleotides match TRBD1. The CDR3 is 13 amino acids. In germline, CDR1 is SGHRS, CDR2 YFSETQ. J gave up 2 bases and V 3 bases, and 2 bases lay outside the gene matches. The CDR3 loop reads CASSWTGPYEQYF. The CDR3 DNA follows: TGCGCCAGCAGCTGGACAGGCCCCTACGAGCAGTACTTC. The full variable domain, completed using reference TRBV5-1 and TRBJ2-7, is KAGVTQTPRYLIKTRGQQVTLSCSPISGHRSVSWYQQTPGQGLQFLFEYFSETQRNKGNFPGRFSGRQFSNSRSEMNVSTLELGDSALYLCASSWTGPYEQYFGPGTRLTVT.

The V gene is TRBV3-1 (or the pseudogene TRBV3-2), the J gene TRBJ1-1; possibly TRBD1 for D (5 bases). Germline CDR1 LGHDT, CDR2 YNNKEL (reference sequence). The CDR3 runs to 16 residues. The V gene lost 4 bases and the J gene lost 3 bases, with 18 bases spanning the gap. CDR3 coding DNA: TGTGCCAGCAGCCTAACCCAGGGTTTCTGGGACACTGAAGCTTTCTTT. Its translation is CASSLTQGFWDTEAFF.

The chain recombines TRBV29-1 with TRBJ1-2; a possible D gene is TRBD1 (5 bases). CDR3 length equals 12 residues. Germline values: CDR1 SQVTM, CDR2 ANQGSEA. Between the trimmed V and J ends, which lost 7 bases and 7 bases, there was a span of 16 bases. The CDR3, as DNA: TGCAGCGCCAAGGACTGGGGGGGTGGCTACACCTTC. Translated: CSAKDWGGGYTF.

The chain is built from TRBV28 and TRBJ2-1; 10 nucleotides agree with TRBD1. Germline CDR1 MDHEN, CDR2 SYDVKM. V shed 3 bases and J 7 bases; nucleotides not matched to a gene: 6. The CDR3 is made up of 15 amino acids. The DNA for the CDR3 is TGTGCCAGCAGTTTTCGGGACAGGGGTTTTAATGAGCAGTTCTTC. It translates to CASSFRDRGFNEQFF.

V and J are TRBV27 and TRBJ1-3, with 8 nucleotides matching TRBD1. Trimming at V came to 4 bases and at J to 4 bases, leaving 0 bases not matched to a gene. The V gene's germline CDR1 is MNHEY and CDR2 SMNVEV (reference sequence). This CDR3 spans 13 amino acids. The CDR3 is CASSWDRGNTIYF. For the CDR3, the DNA is TGTGCCAGCAGTTGGGACAGGGGAAACACCATATATTTT.

The gene calls are TRBV5-1 and TRBJ2-3; TRBD2 aligns across 13 bases. V trimming: 2 bases; J trimming: 5 bases; junction bases outside the gene matches: 5. CDR3 length: 16 residues. In germline, CDR1 is SGHRS, CDR2 YFSETQ. The CDR3 spells CASSFTSGRGQDTQYF. As DNA, the CDR3 is TGCGCCAGCAGCTTCACTAGCGGGAGGGGGCAAGATACGCAGTATTTT.

The V call is TRBV24-1, the J call TRBJ1-4, with 12 bases aligning to TRBD1. Germline assignment: CDR1 KGHDR and CDR2 SFDVKD. CDR3 length equals 16 residues. The V gene end was trimmed by 5 bases and the J gene end by 2 bases; junction bases not matched to a gene: 2. The CDR3 region is CATSGGQGATNEKLFF. In DNA form, the CDR3 reads TGTGCCACCAGTGGGGGACAGGGGGCCACTAATGAAAAACTGTTTTTT.

The chain employs TRBV5-1 and TRBJ2-7, with D perhaps TRBD2 (5 bases). The CDR3 is 13 amino acids. V was cut by 4 bases and J by 1 base, with 9 bases left in between. Germline V gene lookup returns CDR1 SGHRS and CDR2 YFSETQ. Here the CDR3 reads CASSRDGSYEQYF. CDR3 sequence (DNA): TGCGCCAGCAGCCGGGATGGGTCCTACGAGCAGTACTTC. The whole variable domain, filled in from reference TRBV5-1 and TRBJ2-7, reads KAGVTQTPRYLIKTRGQQVTLSCSPISGHRSVSWYQQTPGQGLQFLFEYFSETQRNKGNFPGRFSGRQFSNSRSEMNVSTLELGDSALYLCASSRDGSYEQYFGPGTRLTVT.

The chain combines TRBV7-8 with TRBJ1-5; D might be TRBD1 (6 bases). V lost 0 bases and J 5 bases, leaving 8 bases between the germline ends. The CDR3 is 14 amino acids. CDR1 SGHVS and CDR2 FQNEAQ come from the germline V gene. The CDR3 nucleotides are TGTGCCAGCAGCTTAGCGGGGACACATCAGCCCCAGCATTTT. This encodes CASSLAGTHQPQHF.

The rearrangement joins TRBV19 to TRBJ2-3; 9 bases map to TRBD1. This CDR3 is built from 15 residues. CDR1 and CDR2 from the germline V gene are LNHDA and SQIVND (reference sequence). Unmatched junction bases numbered 8, after V lost 7 bases and J lost 3 bases. CDR3 nucleotides: TGTGCCAGTACCCTATTCGGACAGGGGACAGATACGCAGTATTTT. It is translated as CASTLFGQGTDTQYF.

The chain links TRBV7-2 to TRBJ1-3, with D perhaps TRBD1 (5 bases). CDR1 SGHTA and CDR2 FQGNSA come from the germline V gene. The CDR3 covers 13 residues. CDR3: CGTTPSSGNTIYF. CDR3 sequence (DNA): TGTGGGACAACCCCGAGCTCTGGAAACACCATATATTTT.

Only one count was recorded for this clone. The chain recombines TRBV13 with TRBJ1-2; tentative D call: TRBD1 (6 bases). Germline V gene sequence: CDR1 PRHDT, CDR2 FYEKMQ (reference sequence). The CDR3 totals 13 residues. Trimming pared 0 bases from V and 8 bases from J, leaving 10 bases between. The CDR3 DNA reads TGTGCCAGCAGCTTAGGGCAGGGGTTAGGCTACACCTTC. Protein product: CASSLGQGLGYTF. Looking up the rest from reference TRBV13 and TRBJ1-2 gives the full variable domain: AAGVIQSPRHLIKEKRETATLKCYPIPRHDTVYWYQQGPGQDPQFLISFYEKMQSDKGSIPDRFSAQQFSDYHSELNMSSLELGDSALYFCASSLGQGLGYTFGSGTRLTVV.

The genes are TRBV4-2 and TRBJ2-7; possible D gene TRBD1, 7 bases. The V and J ends lost 8 bases and 5 bases respectively, with 22 bases between them. The CDR3 runs 15 residues. Germline assignment: CDR1 LGHNA and CDR2 YNFKEQ. CDR3 sequence reads: CASSQGGTEVHEQYF. The CDR3 nucleotides are TGTGCCAGCTCCCAGGGCGGGACAGAGGTGCACGAGCAGTACTTC.

The chain carries TRBV2 and TRBJ2-1, with 7 bases matching TRBD1. V was clipped by 5 bases and J by 5 bases; unmatched bases: 12. The CDR3 loop spans 16 amino acids. CDR1 is SNHLY, CDR2 FYNNEI, per germline. This CDR3 is CASSITGEMLHNEQFF. CDR3 DNA sequence: TGTGCCAGCAGTATTACAGGGGAAATGCTCCACAATGAGCAGTTCTTC.

For the CDR3, the DNA is TGTGCCAGCAGCTTCACACAGGGGAGTCAAGAGACCCAGTACTTC. Its protein product is CASSFTQGSQETQYF. The chain is built from TRBV11-2 and TRBJ2-5; TRBD1 matches at 7 bases. CDR3 length: 15 residues. From germline, CDR1 is SGHAT and CDR2 FQNNGV. Unmatched junction bases numbered 6, after V lost 3 bases and J lost 2 bases.

The V gene is TRBV7-6, the J gene TRBJ1-3; 8 bases map to TRBD1. The CDR3 is made up of 17 amino acids. V was clipped by 2 bases and J by 4 bases; unmatched bases: 10. The germline V gene has CDR1 SGHVS and CDR2 FNYEAQ. CDR3 in amino acids: CASSLRGRGLSGNTIYF. CDR3 sequence (DNA): TGTGCCAGCAGCTTAAGGGGCAGGGGGCTATCCGGAAACACCATATATTTT.

The chain carries TRBV9 and TRBJ1-3; possible D gene TRBD1, 5 bases. Germline lookup yields CDR1 SGDLS and CDR2 YYNGEE. Trimming removed 2 bases at V and 2 bases at J, with 17 bases between. The CDR3 runs to 17 residues. The CDR3 sequence: CASSVFQGGVAGNTIYF. The CDR3 DNA follows: TGTGCCAGCAGCGTGTTCCAGGGCGGTGTAGCTGGAAACACCATATATTTT.

This rearrangement joins TRBV18 to TRBJ1-5; D unresolved. V was trimmed by 2 bases and J by 1 base, leaving 6 bases between them. Germline-derived CDR1 and CDR2 are KGHSH and LQKENI. The CDR3 covers 14 residues. The DNA for the CDR3 is TGTGCCAGCTCACCAGCACAGAGCAATCAGCCCCAGCATTTT. Translating gives CASSPAQSNQPQHF.

This chain joins TRBV3-1 (or the pseudogene TRBV3-2) and TRBJ2-3; 13 nucleotides agree with TRBD2. This CDR3 contains 18 residues. The V and J ends lost 4 bases and 2 bases, in that order; junction bases with no gene match: 9. Germline CDR1 LGHDT, CDR2 YNNKEL (reference sequence). Written as DNA, the CDR3 is TGTGCCAGCAGCCCGCAGGGACTAGCGGGATGGCCCACAGATACGCAGTATTTT. Translation: CASSPQGLAGWPTDTQYF.

The chain is built from TRBV28 and TRBJ1-2; 7 bases agree with TRBD1. The CDR3 runs 12 residues. V dropped 10 bases and J dropped 1; count of bases not matched to a gene: 3. Germline-derived CDR1 and CDR2 are MDHEN and SYDVKM. The CDR3 is CATRQGNYGYTF. CDR3 nucleotides: TGTGCCACTCGACAGGGTAACTATGGCTACACCTTC.

CDR3 coding DNA: TGTGCCAGCAGAGCGCTAGCGGGAGGCACAGATACGCAGTATTTT. Translated, it gives CASRALAGGTDTQYF. The chain couples TRBV11-2 to TRBJ2-3; 10 positions match TRBD2. The V gene end was trimmed by 6 bases and the J gene end by 1 base; junction bases not matched to a gene: 4. Germline-derived CDR1 and CDR2 are SGHAT and FQNNGV. This CDR3 contains 15 residues.